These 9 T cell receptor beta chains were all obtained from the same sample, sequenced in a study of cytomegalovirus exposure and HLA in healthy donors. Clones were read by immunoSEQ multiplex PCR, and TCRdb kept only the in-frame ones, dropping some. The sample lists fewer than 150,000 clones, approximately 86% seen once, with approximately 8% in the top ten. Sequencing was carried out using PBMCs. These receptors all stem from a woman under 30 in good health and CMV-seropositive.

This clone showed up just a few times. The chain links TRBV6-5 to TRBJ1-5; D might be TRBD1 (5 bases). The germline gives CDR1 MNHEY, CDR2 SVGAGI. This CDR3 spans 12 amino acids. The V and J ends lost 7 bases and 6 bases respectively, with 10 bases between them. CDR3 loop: CASTTTGQPQHF. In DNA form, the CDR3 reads TGTGCCAGCACAACTACAGGTCAGCCCCAGCATTTT.

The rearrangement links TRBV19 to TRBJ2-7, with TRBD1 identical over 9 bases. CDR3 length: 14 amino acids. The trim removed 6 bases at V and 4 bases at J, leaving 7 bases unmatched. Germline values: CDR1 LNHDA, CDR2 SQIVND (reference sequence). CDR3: CASRPGQGLYEQYF. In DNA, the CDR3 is TGTGCCAGTAGACCGGGACAGGGCCTGTACGAGCAGTACTTC.

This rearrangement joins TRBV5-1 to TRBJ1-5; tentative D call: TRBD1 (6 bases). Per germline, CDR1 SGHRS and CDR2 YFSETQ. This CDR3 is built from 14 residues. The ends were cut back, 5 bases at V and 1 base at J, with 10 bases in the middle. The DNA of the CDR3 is TGCGCCAGCAGGGCGGACAGCAGCAATCAGCCCCAGCATTTT. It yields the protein CASRADSSNQPQHF.

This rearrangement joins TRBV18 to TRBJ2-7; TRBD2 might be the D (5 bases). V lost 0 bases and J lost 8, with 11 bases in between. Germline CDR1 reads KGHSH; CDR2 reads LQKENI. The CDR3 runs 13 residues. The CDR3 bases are TGTGCCAGCTCACCACCGAGTCTAGCCCAGCAGTACTTC. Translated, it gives CASSPPSLAQQYF.

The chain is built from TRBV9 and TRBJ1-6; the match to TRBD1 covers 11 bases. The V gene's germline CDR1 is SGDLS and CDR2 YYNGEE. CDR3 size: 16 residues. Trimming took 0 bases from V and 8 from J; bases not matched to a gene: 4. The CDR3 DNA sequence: TGTGCCAGCAGCGTAGAAGGACAGGGGGCGGATTCACCCCTCCACTTT. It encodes CASSVEGQGADSPLHF.

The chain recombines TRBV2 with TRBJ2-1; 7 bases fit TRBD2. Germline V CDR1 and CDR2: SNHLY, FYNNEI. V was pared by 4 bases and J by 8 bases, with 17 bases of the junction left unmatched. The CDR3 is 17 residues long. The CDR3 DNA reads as TGTGCCAGCAGTGGGGGTTTTTCTGGCGGGGGAGGGTATGAGCAGTTCTTC. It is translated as CASSGGFSGGGGYEQFF.

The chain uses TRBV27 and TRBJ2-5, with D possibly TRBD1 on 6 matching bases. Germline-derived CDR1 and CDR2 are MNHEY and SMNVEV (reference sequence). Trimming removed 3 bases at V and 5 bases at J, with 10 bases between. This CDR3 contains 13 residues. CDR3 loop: CASSFRGFETQYF. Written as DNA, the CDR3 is TGTGCCAGCAGTTTCAGGGGATTTGAGACCCAGTACTTC.

The chain's CDR3 is CSARPPSTDTQYF. CDR3 coding DNA: TGCAGCGCCCGTCCCCCCAGCACAGATACGCAGTATTTT. The chain combines TRBV29-1 with TRBJ2-3; unclear D gene. This CDR3 is built from 13 residues. CDR1 and CDR2 from the germline V gene are SQVTM and ANQGSEA. Trimming cost V 7 bases and J 0 bases, with 11 bases left between them.

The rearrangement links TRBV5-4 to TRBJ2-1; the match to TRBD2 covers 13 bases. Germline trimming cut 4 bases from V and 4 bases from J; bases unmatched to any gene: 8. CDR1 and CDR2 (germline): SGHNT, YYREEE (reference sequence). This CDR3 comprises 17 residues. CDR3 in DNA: TGTGCCAGCAGCACCCGACTAGCGGGAGGATTATACAATGAGCAGTTCTTC. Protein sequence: CASSTRLAGGLYNEQFF.